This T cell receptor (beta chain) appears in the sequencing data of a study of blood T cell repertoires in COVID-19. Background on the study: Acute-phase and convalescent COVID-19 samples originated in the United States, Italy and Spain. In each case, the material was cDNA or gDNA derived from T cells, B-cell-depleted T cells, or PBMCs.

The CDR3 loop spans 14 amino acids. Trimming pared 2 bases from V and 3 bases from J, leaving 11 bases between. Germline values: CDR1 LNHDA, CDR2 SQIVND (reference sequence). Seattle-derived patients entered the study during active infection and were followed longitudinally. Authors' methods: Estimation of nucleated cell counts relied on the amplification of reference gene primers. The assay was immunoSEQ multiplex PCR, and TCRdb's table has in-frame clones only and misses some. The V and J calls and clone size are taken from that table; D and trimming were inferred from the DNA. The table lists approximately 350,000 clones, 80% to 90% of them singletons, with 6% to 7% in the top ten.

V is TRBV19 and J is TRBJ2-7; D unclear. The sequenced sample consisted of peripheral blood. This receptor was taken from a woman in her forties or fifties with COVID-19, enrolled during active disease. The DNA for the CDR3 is TGTGCCAGTAGTATAAGTCTGGGCCGCTACGAGCAGTACTTC. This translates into CASSISLGRYEQYF.